This T cell receptor (beta chain) stems from a study of CD8 T cells in Susac syndrome. An input of about 0.5 to 1 ug of RNA was subjected to reverse transcription using random hexamers. An immunoSEQ multiplex PCR generated amplified TCR beta CDR3 products spanning 54 Vbeta and 13 Jbeta. TCRdb recomputed calls from the immunoSEQ multiplex PCR reads with MiXCR, one row per CDR3 protein. In the table there are 150,000 to 200,000 distinct CDR3 sequences, around 94% of which are singletons. The CDR3 is made up of 11 amino acids. Trimming stripped 7 bases from V and 7 bases from J, with 10 bases between. Blood CD8+ and CD4+ T cells underwent high-throughput TCR beta sequencing. TEMRA cells were enriched by FACS, and CD4+ and CD8+ T cells were negatively isolated.

The sample comprised CD4+ T cells from PBMCs. The rearrangement links TRBV12-3 or TRBV12-4 to TRBJ2-5, with D possibly matching TRBD1 (6 bases). This sequence originates from a human donor in good health. In nucleotides, the CDR3 is TGTGCCAGCACTCTAGGGGGGACCCAGTACTTC. It translates to CASTLGGTQYF.